This T cell receptor (beta chain) is from a study of cytomegalovirus exposure and HLA in healthy donors. Study results and limitations: Donors were assumed by presence/absence analyses to have roughly uniform sequencing depth. Indistinguishable V segments, including TRBV6-2 and TRBV6-3, were excluded. Reports described diagnosis of cytomegalovirus status by the classifier as highly specific and sensitive.

Germline V CDR1 and CDR2: ENHRY, SYGVKD. V lost 0 bases to trimming and J lost 2 bases; unmatched junction nucleotides: 13. This CDR3 is 20 amino acids long. The primer mix had 60 Vbeta and 13 Jbeta primers. TCRdb's copy holds only in-frame clones and misses some; the assay was immunoSEQ multiplex PCR. This sample has about 130,000 clones, with 60% to 75% found just once. A remark on this clone: The antigen remains unidentified.

Material for sequencing was PBMCs. This receptor was identified in a woman aged 50 to 60 in good health and CMV-seropositive. The chain carries TRBV10-3 and TRBJ1-5; 10 bases fit TRBD1. The CDR3 protein is CAISESTGGLGVIGNQPQHF. The CDR3, as DNA: TGTGCCATCAGTGAGTCGACAGGGGGCCTAGGTGTGATAGGCAATCAGCCCCAGCATTTT.